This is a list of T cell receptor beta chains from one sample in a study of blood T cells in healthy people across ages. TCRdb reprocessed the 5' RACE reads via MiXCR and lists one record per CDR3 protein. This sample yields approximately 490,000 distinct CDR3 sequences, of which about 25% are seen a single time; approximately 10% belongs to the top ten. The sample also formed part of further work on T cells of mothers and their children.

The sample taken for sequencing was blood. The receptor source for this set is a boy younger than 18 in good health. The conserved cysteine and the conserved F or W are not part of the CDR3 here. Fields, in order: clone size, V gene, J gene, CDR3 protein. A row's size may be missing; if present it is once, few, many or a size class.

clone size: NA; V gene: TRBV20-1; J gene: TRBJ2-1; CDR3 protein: SARRGGTYNEQF
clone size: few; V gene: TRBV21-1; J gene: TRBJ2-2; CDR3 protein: ARPRGQGTTGELF
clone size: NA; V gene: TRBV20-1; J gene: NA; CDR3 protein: SEKGQGETQY
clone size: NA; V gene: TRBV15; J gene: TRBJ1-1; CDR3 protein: ATSVRAPNAEAL
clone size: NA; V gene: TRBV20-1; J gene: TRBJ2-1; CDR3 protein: SARDLGIGGHISEQF
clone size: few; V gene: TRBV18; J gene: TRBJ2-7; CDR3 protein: ASSPPGQGIYEQY
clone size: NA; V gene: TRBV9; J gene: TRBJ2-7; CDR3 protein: ASSLGTSGTKGQY
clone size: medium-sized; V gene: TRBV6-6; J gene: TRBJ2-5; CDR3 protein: ASTSREPQETQY
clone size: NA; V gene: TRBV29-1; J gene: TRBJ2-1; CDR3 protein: SVEDTSGGRYNEQF
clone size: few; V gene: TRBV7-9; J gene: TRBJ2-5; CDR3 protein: ASSPNRDRETQY
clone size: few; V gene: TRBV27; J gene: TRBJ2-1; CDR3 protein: ASQRRAVSYNEQF
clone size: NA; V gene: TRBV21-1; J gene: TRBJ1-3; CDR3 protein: ASSGETGNTIY
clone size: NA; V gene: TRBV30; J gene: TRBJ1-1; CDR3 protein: AFQTGMNTEAF
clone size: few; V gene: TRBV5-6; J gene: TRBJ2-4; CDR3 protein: ASSRSPGGVQY
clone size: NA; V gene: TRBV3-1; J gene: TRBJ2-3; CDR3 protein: ASSQDWTGGRTDTQY
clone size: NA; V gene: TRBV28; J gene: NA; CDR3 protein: ASRSPGTPTTYEQY
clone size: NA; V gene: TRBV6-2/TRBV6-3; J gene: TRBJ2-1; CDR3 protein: ASTDGGLYNEQF
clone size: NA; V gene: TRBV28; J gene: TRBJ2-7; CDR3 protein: ASSRTSGRSKNIYEQY
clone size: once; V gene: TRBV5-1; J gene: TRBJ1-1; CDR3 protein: ASSTSRVPEAF
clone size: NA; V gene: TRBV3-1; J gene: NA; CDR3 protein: ASSQESLAGEVGQETQY
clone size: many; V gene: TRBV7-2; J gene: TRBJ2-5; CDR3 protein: ASSSTGGVQETQY
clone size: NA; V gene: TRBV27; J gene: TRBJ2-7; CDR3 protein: ASSSADPRGSYEQY
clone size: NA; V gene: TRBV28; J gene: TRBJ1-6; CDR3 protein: ASGRPGQYNSPPH
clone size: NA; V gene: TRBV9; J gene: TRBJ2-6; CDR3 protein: ASSVVPSGANVLT
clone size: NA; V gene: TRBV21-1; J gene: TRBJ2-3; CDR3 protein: ASSKEGRKMGDTQY
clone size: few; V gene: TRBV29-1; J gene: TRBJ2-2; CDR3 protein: SARIGHGGGAGELF
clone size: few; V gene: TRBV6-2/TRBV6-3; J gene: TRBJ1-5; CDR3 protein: ASSSSDRFFSNQPQH
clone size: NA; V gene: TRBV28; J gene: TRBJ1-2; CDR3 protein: ASSLKQGVGYT
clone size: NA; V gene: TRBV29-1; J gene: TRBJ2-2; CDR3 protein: SVRDGNTGELF
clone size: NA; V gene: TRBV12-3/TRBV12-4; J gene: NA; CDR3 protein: ASSLTLINEQY
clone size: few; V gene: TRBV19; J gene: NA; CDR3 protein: ASPGLAGSYEQY
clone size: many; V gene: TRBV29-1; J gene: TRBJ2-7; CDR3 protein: SVEAGSSSSYEQY